The subject of this entry is one T cell receptor (beta chain). The CDR3 contains 11 residues. Trimming cost V 2 bases and J 12 bases, with 9 bases left between them. From germline, CDR1 is SGHKS and CDR2 YYEKEE (reference sequence). Using immunoSEQ multiplex PCR, the repertoire was profiled, and TCRdb retains in-frame clones only, with some absent. The sample comprises roughly 72,000 clones, 96% of which are singletons, and 0.3% to 0.35% rests with the top ten. The sample is drawn from a study of technical replicates of blood from several donors. The chain links TRBV5-5 to TRBJ2-1; tentative D call: TRBD2 (5 bases). The sequence came from a human donor in good health. What was sequenced was T cells isolated from PBMCs. For the CDR3, the DNA is TGTGCCAGCAGCTTTTCTAGCCGGCAGTTCTTC. This translates into CASSFSSRQFF.